The 23 T cell receptor beta chains given below trace back to one sample, sequenced in a study of CD4+ T cells in melanoma. Sequencing was performed with immunoSEQ multiplex PCR; in TCRdb, only in-frame clones are kept and a portion is missing. The profile shows over 45,000 clones, roughly three quarters of them singletons. Sequencing was carried out using tumor tissue. These receptors came from a human donor with melanoma.

The V and J genes are TRBV13 and TRBJ2-7; 8 nucleotides match TRBD2. V gave up 2 bases and J gave up 0 bases; unmatched junction bases: 3. The CDR3 runs to 15 residues. CDR1 and CDR2 from the germline V gene are PRHDT and FYEKMQ (reference sequence). The CDR3 DNA sequence: TGTGCCAGCAGCTTAAGCCTAGCGGGCTCCTACGAGCAGTACTTC. It translates to CASSLSLAGSYEQYF.

Only a few counts were recorded for this clone. The chain employs TRBV13 and TRBJ1-6; D is unclear. The V gene's germline CDR1 is PRHDT and CDR2 FYEKMQ (reference sequence). With 3 bases removed from V and 7 bases from J, the gap between germline ends came to 7 bases. This CDR3 is built from 13 residues. CDR3 nucleotide sequence: TGTGCCAGCAGCTTGGGTGGGAATTCACCCCTCCACTTT. Protein sequence: CASSLGGNSPLHF.

The rearrangement joins TRBV5-1 to TRBJ2-7, with 7 bases that match TRBD1. The CDR3 has 14 amino acids. The trim removed 0 bases at V and 4 bases at J, leaving 4 bases unmatched. Germline assignment: CDR1 SGHRS and CDR2 YFSETQ. The CDR3 spells CASSLAGQAYEQYF. In DNA form, the CDR3 reads TGCGCCAGCAGCTTGGCTGGACAGGCGTACGAGCAGTACTTC. Full variable domain (missing parts from reference TRBV5-1 and TRBJ2-7): KAGVTQTPRYLIKTRGQQVTLSCSPISGHRSVSWYQQTPGQGLQFLFEYFSETQRNKGNFPGRFSGRQFSNSRSEMNVSTLELGDSALYLCASSLAGQAYEQYFGPGTRLTVT.

V and J are TRBV4-1 and TRBJ2-7; D not certain. The V end lost 0 bases, the J end lost 3 bases, and 12 bases lay between the germline ends. Germline CDR1 reads MGHRA; CDR2 reads YSYEKL. CDR3 length: 15 amino acids. The CDR3 DNA sequence: TGCGCCAGCAGCCAAGATCCAGCTAGATACTACGAGCAGTACTTC. Translated, it gives CASSQDPARYYEQYF.

The rearrangement uses TRBV6-5 and TRBJ2-7, with TRBD2 identical over 7 bases. Germline CDR1 is MNHEY and CDR2 is SVGAGI. The CDR3 sequence is 16 residues long. Trimming at V came to 4 bases and at J to 0 bases, leaving 9 bases not matched to a gene. Here the CDR3 reads CASSSPQRGFSYEQYF. CDR3 DNA sequence: TGTGCCAGCAGTTCCCCCCAGCGGGGATTCTCCTACGAGCAGTACTTC.

The V and J genes are TRBV7-3 and TRBJ1-1, with 12 bases identical to TRBD1. Germline trimming cut 4 bases from V and 2 bases from J; bases unmatched to any gene: 11. This CDR3 has 18 amino acids. Germline V gives CDR1 SGHTA, CDR2 FQGTGA. The CDR3 DNA is TGTGCCAGCAGCTCAAGCCCCGGGACAGGGGGCTACAACACTGAAGCTTTCTTT. It yields the protein CASSSSPGTGGYNTEAFF.

This chain uses TRBV13 with TRBJ2-3; TRBD1 matches 7 bases. After removal of 5 bases from V and 0 bases from J, the junction contained 5 bases not matched to a gene. Per the germline V gene, CDR1 is PRHDT and CDR2 is FYEKMQ (reference sequence). The CDR3 is 15 residues long. Here the CDR3 reads CASSKTGLSTDTQYF. The CDR3 DNA follows: TGTGCCAGCAGCAAGACAGGGTTAAGCACAGATACGCAGTATTTT.

V is TRBV7-9 and J is TRBJ1-2; the D is unclear. Germline CDR1 and CDR2: SEHNR and FQNEAQ (reference sequence). Trimming removed 5 bases from V and 0 bases from J, with 16 bases in between. The CDR3 spans 16 residues. The DNA for the CDR3 is TGTGCCAGCAGCCCCGTTATGATGGGGACTAACTATGGCTACACCTTC. Translation: CASSPVMMGTNYGYTF. Full variable domain (remainder filled in from reference TRBV7-9 and TRBJ1-2): DTGVSQNPRHKITKRGQNVTFRCDPISEHNRLYWYRQTLGQGPEFLTYFQNEAQLEKSRLLSDRFSAERPKGSFSTLEIQRTEQGDSAMYLCASSPVMMGTNYGYTFGSGTRLTVV.

The genes are TRBV4-1 and TRBJ1-2; 7 bases match TRBD1. Trimming removed 5 bases from V and 7 bases from J; junction bases left unmatched: 16. Germline V gives CDR1 MGHRA, CDR2 YSYEKL. This CDR3 region has 16 residues. In DNA form, the CDR3 reads TGCGCCAGCAGCGGAAACCGACAGGGTTTGGTTCCTGGCTACACCTTC. Residues: CASSGNRQGLVPGYTF.

This clone came up many times. The DNA of the CDR3 is TGTGCCAGCAGCCCCGGGCCCTCCACAGATACGCAGTATTTT. Protein sequence: CASSPGPSTDTQYF. The chain links TRBV6-5 to TRBJ2-3; D gene unclear. This CDR3 comprises 14 residues. Germline CDR1 and CDR2: MNHEY and SVGAGI. V dropped 6 bases and J dropped 2 bases, with 12 bases sitting between them.

V usage is TRBV7-2 and J usage is TRBJ1-1; D perhaps matches TRBD1 (5 bases). The CDR3 contains 13 residues. Per the germline V gene, CDR1 is SGHTA and CDR2 is FQGNSA. V dropped 5 bases and J dropped 7 bases, with 14 bases sitting between them. The chain's CDR3 is CASSTRDGYEAFF. CDR3 nucleotides: TGTGCCAGCAGCACCCGGGACGGCTATGAAGCTTTCTTT.

This chain joins TRBV7-3 and TRBJ2-3; 8 bases align to TRBD2. V shed 8 bases, J shed 3 bases, and the junction held 10 bases outside the gene matches. This CDR3 spans 15 amino acids. Germline CDR1 is SGHTA and CDR2 is FQGTGA. As DNA, the CDR3 is TGTGCCAGCGGATTCGGGGGGGCCGCTACAGATACGCAGTATTTT. Translating it yields CASGFGGAATDTQYF.

The CDR3 bases are TGTGCCAGCAGCCAAGTTGGTAGCGGGGTGCGGCGCTCCTACAATGAGCAGTTCTTC. This codes for CASSQVGSGVRRSYNEQFF. The chain is built from TRBV14 and TRBJ2-1, with 8 bases matching TRBD2. Germline V gene data show CDR1 as SGHDN and CDR2 as FVKESK. J gave up 0 bases and V 1 base, and 11 bases lay outside the gene matches. The CDR3 spans 19 residues. Full variable domain (missing parts from reference TRBV14 and TRBJ2-1): EAGVTQFPSHSVIEKGQTVTLRCDPISGHDNLYWYRRVMGKEIKFLLHFVKESKQDESGMPNNRFLAERTGGTYSTLKVQPAELEDSGVYFCASSQVGSGVRRSYNEQFFGPGTRLTVL.

This chain uses TRBV29-1 with TRBJ2-5; D ambiguous. The CDR3 has 13 residues. Trimming took 3 bases from V and 1 from J, leaving 9 bases between them. Germline lookup yields CDR1 SQVTM and CDR2 ANQGSEA. The DNA of the CDR3 is TGCAGCGTTGAGAGGACGAGCCAAGAGACCCAGTACTTC. Protein: CSVERTSQETQYF.

This clone is termed medium-sized (0.01 to 0.1%). The V gene is TRBV7-2, the J gene TRBJ2-1, with a weak D call TRBD2 (6 bases). Germline V lookup: CDR1 SGHTA, CDR2 FQGNSA. This CDR3 is built from 19 residues. Trimming took 5 bases from V and 0 from J, leaving 23 bases between them. CDR3: CASSPSIWEAKSSYNEQFF. DNA for the CDR3: TGTGCCAGCAGCCCCTCGATCTGGGAGGCCAAGAGCTCCTACAATGAGCAGTTCTTC.

In this sample, this clone turned up once. The V call is TRBV7-9, the J call TRBJ1-5; the D is unclear. Trimming removed 4 bases at V and 1 base at J, with 5 bases between. This CDR3 has 13 residues. Germline V lookup: CDR1 SEHNR, CDR2 FQNEAQ (reference sequence). The CDR3 DNA reads TGTGCCAGCAGCTCCGAAAGCAATCAGCCCCAGCATTTT. This gives the protein CASSSESNQPQHF.

The DNA for the CDR3 is TGTGCCAGCAGCTGGGGCAAGGGATACGAGCAGTACTTC. This codes for CASSWGKGYEQYF. This sequence joins TRBV7-9 and TRBJ2-7; D is perhaps TRBD1 (5 bases). Germline V CDR1 and CDR2: SEHNR, FQNEAQ (reference sequence). The V gene lost 4 bases and the J gene lost 4 bases, with 11 bases spanning the gap. The CDR3 spans 13 residues.

V usage is TRBV19 and J usage is TRBJ1-1; tentative D call: TRBD1 (5 bases). Looked up from germline, CDR1 is LNHDA and CDR2 is SQIVND (reference sequence). CDR3 size: 14 residues. Trimming took 5 bases from V and 3 from J, leaving 13 bases between them. CDR3 DNA sequence: TGTGCCAGTAGTCTTTCAGGGTTATACACTGAAGCTTTCTTT. It yields the protein CASSLSGLYTEAFF.

This chain joins TRBV2 and TRBJ2-6, with D unclear. Trimming took off 3 bases at V and 1 base at J, with 4 bases between the two ends. The CDR3 contains 14 residues. Germline V gene data show CDR1 as SNHLY and CDR2 as FYNNEI. CDR3 amino acids: CASSDRSGANVLTF. The CDR3 region has the DNA TGTGCCAGCAGTGACAGGTCTGGGGCCAACGTCCTGACTTTC.

V gene TRBV9 combines with J gene TRBJ2-7; tentative D call: TRBD2 (6 bases). The ends were cut back, 3 bases at V and 5 bases at J, with 15 bases in the middle. Germline V lookup: CDR1 SGDLS, CDR2 YYNGEE. This CDR3 comprises 14 residues. Written as DNA, the CDR3 is TGTGCCAGCAGCGGGGGGGAGGCAGAGGACGAGCAGTACTTC. This encodes CASSGGEAEDEQYF.

The chain links TRBV4-2 to TRBJ1-3; possible D gene TRBD1, 6 bases. The CDR3 consists of 17 residues. Germline V gene data show CDR1 as LGHNA and CDR2 as YNFKEQ. The V end lost 0 bases, the J end lost 2 bases, and 14 bases lay between the germline ends. DNA for the CDR3: TGTGCCAGCAGCCAAGAGAAGTCGGGGGGCGCTGGAAACACCATATATTTT. Translation: CASSQEKSGGAGNTIYF.

This clone was observed at least ten times. The rearrangement uses TRBV23-1 and TRBJ1-4; no clear D. TRBV23-1 is an open reading frame whose function is uncertain. The V gene lost 8 bases and the J gene lost 8 bases, with 21 bases spanning the gap. The CDR3 totals 15 residues. CDR3 DNA sequence: TGCGCCAGCGGTCCTCTAAGCGGGGATGGCGAAAAACTGTTTTTT. It specifies CASGPLSGDGEKLFF.

This chain links TRBV7-2 with TRBJ2-7; D is unclear. Between the trimmed V and J ends, which lost 5 bases and 4 bases, there was a span of 6 bases. CDR3 size: 11 residues. CDR1 SGHTA and CDR2 FQGNSA come from the germline V gene. The CDR3 region is CASSPGYEQYF. CDR3 DNA sequence: TGTGCCAGCAGCCCTGGTTACGAGCAGTACTTC. The whole variable domain, remainder taken from reference TRBV7-2 and TRBJ2-7, is GAGVSQSPSNKVTEKGKDVELRCDPISGHTALYWYRQSLGQGLEFLIYFQGNSAPDKSGLPSDRFSAERTGGSVSTLTIQRTQQEDSAVYLCASSPGYEQYFGPGTRLTVT.